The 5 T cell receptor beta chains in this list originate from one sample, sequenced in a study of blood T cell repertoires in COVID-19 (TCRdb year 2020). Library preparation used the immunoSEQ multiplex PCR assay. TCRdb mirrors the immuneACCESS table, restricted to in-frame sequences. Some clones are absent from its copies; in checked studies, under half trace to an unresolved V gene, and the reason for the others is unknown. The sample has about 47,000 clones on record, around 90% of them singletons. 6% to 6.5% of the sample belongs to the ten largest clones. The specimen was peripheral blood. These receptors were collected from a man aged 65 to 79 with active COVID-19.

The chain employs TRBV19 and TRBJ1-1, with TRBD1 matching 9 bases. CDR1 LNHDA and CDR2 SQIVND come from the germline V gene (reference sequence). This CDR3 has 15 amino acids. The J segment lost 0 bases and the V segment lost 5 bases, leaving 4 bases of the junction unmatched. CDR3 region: CASSFRTGVNTEAFF. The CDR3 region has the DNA TGTGCCAGTAGTTTTCGGACAGGGGTGAACACTGAAGCTTTCTTT. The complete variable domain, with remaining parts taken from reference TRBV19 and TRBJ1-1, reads DGGITQSPKYLFRKEGQNVTLSCEQNLNHDAMYWYRQDPGQGLRLIYYSQIVNDFQKGDIAEGYSVSREKKESFPLTVTSAQKNPTAFYLCASSFRTGVNTEAFFGQGTRLTVV.

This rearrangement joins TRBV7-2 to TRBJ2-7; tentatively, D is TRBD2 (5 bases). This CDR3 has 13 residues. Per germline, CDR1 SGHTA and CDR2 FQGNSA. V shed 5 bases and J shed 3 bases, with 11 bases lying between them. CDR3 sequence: CASSITGDYEQYF. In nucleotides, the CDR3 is TGTGCCAGCAGCATCACCGGGGACTACGAGCAGTACTTC.

CDR3 sequence reads: CASSTAGGSTEAFF. The CDR3 nucleotides read TGTGCCAGCAGCACGGCAGGGGGTAGCACTGAAGCTTTCTTT. The V and J genes are TRBV7-2 and TRBJ1-1, with 7 bases fitting TRBD1. From germline, CDR1 is SGHTA and CDR2 FQGNSA. The CDR3 loop spans 14 amino acids. V shed 5 bases and J 4 bases; nucleotides not matched to a gene: 7.

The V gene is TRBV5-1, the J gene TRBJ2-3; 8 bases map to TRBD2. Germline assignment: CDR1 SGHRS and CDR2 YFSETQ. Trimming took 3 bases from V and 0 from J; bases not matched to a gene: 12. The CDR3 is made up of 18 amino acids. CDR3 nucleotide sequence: TGCGCCAGCAGCTCGCTGGGTTACGCTAGCGGGAGCACAGATACGCAGTATTTT. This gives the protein CASSSLGYASGSTDTQYF.

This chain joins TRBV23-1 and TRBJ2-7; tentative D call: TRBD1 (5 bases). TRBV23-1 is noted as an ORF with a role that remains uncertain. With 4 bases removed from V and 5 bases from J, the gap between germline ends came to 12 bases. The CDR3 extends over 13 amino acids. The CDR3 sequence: CASSLAGPDEQYF. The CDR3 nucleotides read TGCGCCAGCAGTCTTGCAGGGCCCGACGAGCAGTACTTC.